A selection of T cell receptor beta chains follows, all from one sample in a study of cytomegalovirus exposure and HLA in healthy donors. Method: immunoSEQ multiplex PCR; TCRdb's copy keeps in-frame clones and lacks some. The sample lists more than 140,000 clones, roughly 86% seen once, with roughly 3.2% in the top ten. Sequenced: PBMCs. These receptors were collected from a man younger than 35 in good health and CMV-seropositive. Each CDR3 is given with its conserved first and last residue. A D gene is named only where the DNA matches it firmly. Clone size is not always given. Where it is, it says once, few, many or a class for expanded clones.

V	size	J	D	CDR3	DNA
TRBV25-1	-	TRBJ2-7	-	CASSDQDKAYEQYF	TGTGCCAGCAGTGACCAGGACAAAGCCTACGAGCAGTACTTC
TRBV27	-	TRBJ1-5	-	CASSLSSRGRSQHF	TGTGCCAGCAGTTTATCTTCCCGCGGCAGATCCCAGCATTTT
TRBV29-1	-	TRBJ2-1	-	CSVEGGRGIVNEQFF	TGCAGCGTTGAAGGTGGGCGCGGGATTGTGAATGAGCAGTTCTTC
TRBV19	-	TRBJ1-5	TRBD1	CASSSRQGRSNQPQHF	TGTGCCAGTAGTTCACGACAGGGGAGGAGCAATCAGCCCCAGCATTTT
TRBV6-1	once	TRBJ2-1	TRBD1	CASSPGDRVHNEQFF	TGTGCCAGCAGCCCGGGGGACAGGGTCCACAATGAGCAGTTCTTC
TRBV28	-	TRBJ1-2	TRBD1	CASRGQGALYYGYTF	TGTGCCAGCAGGGGACAGGGGGCGCTCTACTATGGCTACACCTTC
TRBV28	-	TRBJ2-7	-	CASSRGDTYYEQYF	TGTGCCAGCAGTCGAGGGGACACCTACTACGAGCAGTACTTC
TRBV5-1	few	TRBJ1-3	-	CASSLGTNSGNTIYF	TGCGCCAGCAGCTTGGGCACAAACTCTGGAAACACCATATATTTT
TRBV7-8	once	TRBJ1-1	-	CASSLQGGAMNTEAFF	TGTGCCAGCAGCTTACAAGGGGGGGCAATGAACACTGAAGCTTTCTTT
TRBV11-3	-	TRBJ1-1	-	CASSWSRGTEAFF	TGTGCCAGCAGCTGGAGCAGGGGTACTGAAGCTTTCTTT